This TCR beta chain was captured in a study of beta chain features in type 1 diabetes. Study-wide results and limits: A moderate, significant TCRB CDR3 shortening appeared in type 1 diabetes across four CD4+ subsets. Equally in patients and controls, PCR might preferentially amplify shorter templates.

A note on this clone: Its antigen is as yet unknown.

J lost 5 bases, V lost 5 bases, and 1 base had no gene match. This CDR3 is 13 amino acids long. Germline CDR1 and CDR2: GTSNPN and SVGIG (reference sequence). Since all of the isolated RNA was reverse transcribed, expressed TCRB transcripts were what got sequenced. Profiled with immunoSEQ multiplex PCR; TCRdb holds only in-frame clones, not every one. The table has 640,000 or so clones, 13% seen once. V gene TRBV30 combines with J gene TRBJ1-5; 12 bases are a match to TRBD1. Sequencing used naive CD4+ T cells from blood. The sequence was collected from a man between 18 and 29 years old with type 1 diabetes. CDR3 bases: TGTGCCTGGGGGACAGGGGGCTATCAGCCCCAGCATTTT. This encodes CAWGTGGYQPQHF.